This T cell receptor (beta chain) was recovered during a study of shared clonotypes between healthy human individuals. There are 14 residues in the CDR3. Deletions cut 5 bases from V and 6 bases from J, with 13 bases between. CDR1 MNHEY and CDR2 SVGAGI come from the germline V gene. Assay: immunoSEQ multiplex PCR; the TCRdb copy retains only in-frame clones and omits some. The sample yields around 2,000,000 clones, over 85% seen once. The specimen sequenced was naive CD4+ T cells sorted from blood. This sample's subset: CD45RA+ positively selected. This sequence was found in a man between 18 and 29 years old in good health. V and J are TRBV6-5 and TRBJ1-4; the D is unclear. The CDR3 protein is CASSLGQKYEKLFF. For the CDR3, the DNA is TGTGCCAGCAGTCTGGGCCAGAAGTATGAAAAACTGTTTTTT.